This T cell receptor beta chain was retrieved from a study of T-cell reconstitution after alpha-beta-depleted transplantation in children. The CDR3 runs to 16 residues. Germline CDR1 SGHNT, CDR2 YYREEE (reference sequence). V lost 4 bases and J 2 bases, leaving 16 bases between the germline ends. Construction of the TCRbeta library involved unique molecular identifiers. TCRdb analysed the PCR reads with MiXCR anew, one entry per CDR3 protein. The profile shows about 360,000 distinct CDR3 sequences, roughly 13% of them singletons. This clonotype appeared once. The rearrangement links TRBV5-4 to TRBJ2-1; the D gene could be TRBD1 or TRBD2 (6 bases each). The source of this sequence is a human donor who donated a stem cell graft to a child with Fanconi anemia. Source: PBMCs, taken from the stem cell graft. For the CDR3, the DNA is TGTGCCAGCAGCCCCTCGGGGGCTGGACCCTACAATGAGCAGTTCTTC. This sequence encodes CASSPSGAGPYNEQFF.